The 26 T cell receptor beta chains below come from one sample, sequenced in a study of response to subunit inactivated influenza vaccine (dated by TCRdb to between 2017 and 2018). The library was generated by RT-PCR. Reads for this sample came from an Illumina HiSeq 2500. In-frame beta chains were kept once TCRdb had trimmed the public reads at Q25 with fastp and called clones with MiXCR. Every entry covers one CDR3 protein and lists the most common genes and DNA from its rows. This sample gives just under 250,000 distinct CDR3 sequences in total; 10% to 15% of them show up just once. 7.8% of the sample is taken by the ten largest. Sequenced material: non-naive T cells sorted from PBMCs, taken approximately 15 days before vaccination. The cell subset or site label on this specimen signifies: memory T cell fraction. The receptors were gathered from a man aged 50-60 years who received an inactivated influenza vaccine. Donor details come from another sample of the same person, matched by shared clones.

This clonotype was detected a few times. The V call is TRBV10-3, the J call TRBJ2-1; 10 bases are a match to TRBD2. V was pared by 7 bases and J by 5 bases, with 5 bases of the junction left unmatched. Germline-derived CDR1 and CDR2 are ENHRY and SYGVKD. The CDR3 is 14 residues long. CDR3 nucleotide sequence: TGTGCCATCACTTCTAGCGGGGGTAACAATGAGCAGTTCTTC. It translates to CAITSSGGNNEQFF.

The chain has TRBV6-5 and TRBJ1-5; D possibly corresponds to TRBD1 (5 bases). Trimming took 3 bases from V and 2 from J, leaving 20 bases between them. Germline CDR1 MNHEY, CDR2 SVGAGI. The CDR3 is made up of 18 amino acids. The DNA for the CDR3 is TGTGCCAGCAGTTATACCGGTAGACGGGGGACCCGCAATCAGCCCCAGCATTTT. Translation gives CASSYTGRRGTRNQPQHF.

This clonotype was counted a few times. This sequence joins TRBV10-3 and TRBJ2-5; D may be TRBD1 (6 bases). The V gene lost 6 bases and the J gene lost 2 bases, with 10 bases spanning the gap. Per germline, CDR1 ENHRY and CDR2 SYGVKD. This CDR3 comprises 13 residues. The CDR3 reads CAIRDSAQETQYF. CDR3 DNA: TGTGCCATCAGGGACAGCGCACAAGAGACCCAGTACTTC.

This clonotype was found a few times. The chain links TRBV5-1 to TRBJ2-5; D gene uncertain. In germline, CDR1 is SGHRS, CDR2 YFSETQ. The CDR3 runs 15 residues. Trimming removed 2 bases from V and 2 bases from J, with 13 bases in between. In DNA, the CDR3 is TGCGCCAGCAGCTTTCGTGATGGCAGGCAAGAGACCCAGTACTTC. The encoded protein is CASSFRDGRQETQYF.

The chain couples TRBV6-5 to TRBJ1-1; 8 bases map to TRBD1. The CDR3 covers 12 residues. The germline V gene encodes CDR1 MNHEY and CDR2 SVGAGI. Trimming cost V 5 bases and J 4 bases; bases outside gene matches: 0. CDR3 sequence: CASSDRGTEAFF. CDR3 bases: TGTGCCAGCAGTGACAGGGGCACTGAAGCTTTCTTT.

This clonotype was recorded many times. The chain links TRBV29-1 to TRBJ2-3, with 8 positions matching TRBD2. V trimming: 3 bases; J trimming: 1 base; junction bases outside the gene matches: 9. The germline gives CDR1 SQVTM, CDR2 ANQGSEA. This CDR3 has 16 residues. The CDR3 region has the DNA TGCAGCGTTGATCAAACTAGCGGAGGACGCACAGATACGCAGTATTTT. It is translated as CSVDQTSGGRTDTQYF.

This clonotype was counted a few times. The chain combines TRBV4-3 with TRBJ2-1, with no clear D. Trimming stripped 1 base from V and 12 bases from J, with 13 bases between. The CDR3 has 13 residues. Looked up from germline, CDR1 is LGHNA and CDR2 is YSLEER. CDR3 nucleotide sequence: TGCGCCAGCAGCCAAGGAGCGCGGATGGGGCAGTTCTTC. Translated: CASSQGARMGQFF.

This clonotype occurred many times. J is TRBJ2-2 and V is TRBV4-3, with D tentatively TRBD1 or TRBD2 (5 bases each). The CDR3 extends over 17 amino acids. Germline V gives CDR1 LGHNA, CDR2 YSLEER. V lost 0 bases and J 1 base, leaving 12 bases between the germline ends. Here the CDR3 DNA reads TGCGCCAGCAGCCAAGATACGACGGGGCTGAACACCGGGGAGCTGTTTTTT. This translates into CASSQDTTGLNTGELFF.

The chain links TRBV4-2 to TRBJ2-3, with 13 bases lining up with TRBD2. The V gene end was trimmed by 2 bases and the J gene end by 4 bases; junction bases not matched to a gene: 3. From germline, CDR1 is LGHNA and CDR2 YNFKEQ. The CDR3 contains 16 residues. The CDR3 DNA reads TGTGCCAGCAGCCAACCAACTAGCGGGGGGGCAGATACGCAGTATTTT. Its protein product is CASSQPTSGGADTQYF.

CDR3: CASSPNQGGTEAFF. Here the CDR3 DNA reads TGTGCCAGCAGTCCGAACCAGGGAGGCACTGAAGCTTTCTTT. V usage is TRBV7-2 and J usage is TRBJ1-1; a possible D gene is TRBD1 (5 bases). The CDR3 is 14 residues long. Germline V CDR1 and CDR2: SGHTA, FQGNSA. V dropped 6 bases and J dropped 4 bases, with 15 bases sitting between them. The full variable domain, in which reference TRBV7-2 and TRBJ1-1 provide the parts outside the CDR3, is GAGVSQSPSNKVTEKGKDVELRCDPISGHTALYWYRQSLGQGLEFLIYFQGNSAPDKSGLPSDRFSAERTGGSVSTLTIQRTQQEDSAVYLCASSPNQGGTEAFFGQGTRLTVV.

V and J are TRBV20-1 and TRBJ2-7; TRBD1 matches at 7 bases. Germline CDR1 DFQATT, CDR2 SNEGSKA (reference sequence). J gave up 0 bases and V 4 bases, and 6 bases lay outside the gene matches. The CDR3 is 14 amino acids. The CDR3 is CSAINRGRSYEQYF. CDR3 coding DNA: TGCAGTGCTATTAACAGGGGCCGCTCCTACGAGCAGTACTTC.

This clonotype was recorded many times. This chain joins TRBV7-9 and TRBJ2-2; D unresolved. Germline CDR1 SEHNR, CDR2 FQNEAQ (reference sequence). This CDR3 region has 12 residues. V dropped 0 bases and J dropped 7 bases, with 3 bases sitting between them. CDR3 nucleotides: TGTGCCAGCAGCTTAGCGGTCGGGGAGCTGTTTTTT. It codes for CASSLAVGELFF.

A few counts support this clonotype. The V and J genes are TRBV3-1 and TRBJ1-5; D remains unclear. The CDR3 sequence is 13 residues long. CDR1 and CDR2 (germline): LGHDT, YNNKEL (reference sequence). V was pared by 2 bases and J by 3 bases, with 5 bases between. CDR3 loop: CASSQSNNQPQHF. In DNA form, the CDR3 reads TGTGCCAGCAGCCAAAGTAACAATCAGCCCCAGCATTTT.

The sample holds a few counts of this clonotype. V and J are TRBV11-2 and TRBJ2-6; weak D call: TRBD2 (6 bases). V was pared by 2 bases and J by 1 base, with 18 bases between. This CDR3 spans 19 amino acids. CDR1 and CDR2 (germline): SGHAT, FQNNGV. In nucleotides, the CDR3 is TGTGCCAGCAGCTTATGGGGTACCTTGGGAGGTTCTGGGGCCAACGTCCTGACTTTC. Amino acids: CASSLWGTLGGSGANVLTF.

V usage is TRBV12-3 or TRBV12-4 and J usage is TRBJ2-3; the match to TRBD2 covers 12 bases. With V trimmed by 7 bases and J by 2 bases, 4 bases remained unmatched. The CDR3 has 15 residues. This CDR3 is CASTLAGGFTDTQYF. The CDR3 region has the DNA TGTGCCAGCACCCTAGCGGGGGGGTTCACAGATACGCAGTATTTT.

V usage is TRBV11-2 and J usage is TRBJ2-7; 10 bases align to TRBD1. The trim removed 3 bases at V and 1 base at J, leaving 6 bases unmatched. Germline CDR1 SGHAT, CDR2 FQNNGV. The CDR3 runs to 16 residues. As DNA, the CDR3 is TGTGCCAGCAGCTTCAACCGGGACAGGGGATCCTACGAGCAGTACTTC. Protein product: CASSFNRDRGSYEQYF.

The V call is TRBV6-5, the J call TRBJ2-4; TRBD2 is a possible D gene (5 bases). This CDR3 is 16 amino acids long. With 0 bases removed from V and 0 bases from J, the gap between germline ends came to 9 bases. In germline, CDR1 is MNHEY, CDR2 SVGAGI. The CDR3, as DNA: TGTGCCAGCAGTTACTCAGTTCGGGGAGCCAAAAACATTCAGTACTTC. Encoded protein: CASSYSVRGAKNIQYF.

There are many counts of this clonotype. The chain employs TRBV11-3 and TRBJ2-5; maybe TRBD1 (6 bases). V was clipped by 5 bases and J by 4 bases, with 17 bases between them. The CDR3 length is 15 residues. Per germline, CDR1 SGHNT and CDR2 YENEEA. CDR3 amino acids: CASSPRGQGLETQYF. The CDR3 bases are TGTGCCAGCAGCCCAAGAGGTCAGGGGTTAGAGACCCAGTACTTC.

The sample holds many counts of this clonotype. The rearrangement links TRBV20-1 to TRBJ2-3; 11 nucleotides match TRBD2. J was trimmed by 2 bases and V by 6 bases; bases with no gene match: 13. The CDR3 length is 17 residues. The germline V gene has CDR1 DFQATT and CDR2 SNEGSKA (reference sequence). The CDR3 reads CSAPDLRLAGFTDTQYF. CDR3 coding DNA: TGCAGTGCCCCTGATCTTCGACTAGCGGGGTTCACAGATACGCAGTATTTT.

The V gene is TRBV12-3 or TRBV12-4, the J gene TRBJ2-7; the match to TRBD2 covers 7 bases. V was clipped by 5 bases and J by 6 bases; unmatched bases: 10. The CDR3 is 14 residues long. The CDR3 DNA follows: TGTGCCAGCAGTCAATGGACTAGTTTGCTCGAGCAGTACTTC. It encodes CASSQWTSLLEQYF.

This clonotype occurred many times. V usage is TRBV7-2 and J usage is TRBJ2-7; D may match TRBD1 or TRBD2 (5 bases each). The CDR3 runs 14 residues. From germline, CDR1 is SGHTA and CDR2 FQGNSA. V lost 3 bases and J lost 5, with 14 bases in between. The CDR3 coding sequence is TGTGCCAGCAGCTTCATTGGGGCTAGCCACGAGCAGTACTTC. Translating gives CASSFIGASHEQYF.

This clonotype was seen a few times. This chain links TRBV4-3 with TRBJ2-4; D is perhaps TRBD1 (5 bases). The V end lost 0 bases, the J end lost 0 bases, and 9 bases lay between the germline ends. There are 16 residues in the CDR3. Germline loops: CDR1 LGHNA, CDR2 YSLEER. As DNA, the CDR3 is TGCGCCAGCAGCCAAGATCTGCAGGGAGCCAAAAACATTCAGTACTTC. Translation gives CASSQDLQGAKNIQYF.

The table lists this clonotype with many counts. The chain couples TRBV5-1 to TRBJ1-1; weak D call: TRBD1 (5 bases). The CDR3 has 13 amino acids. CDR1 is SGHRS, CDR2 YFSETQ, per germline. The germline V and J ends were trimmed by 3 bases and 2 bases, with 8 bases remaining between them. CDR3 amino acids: CASSWQGNTEAFF. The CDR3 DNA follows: TGCGCCAGCAGCTGGCAGGGAAACACTGAAGCTTTCTTT.

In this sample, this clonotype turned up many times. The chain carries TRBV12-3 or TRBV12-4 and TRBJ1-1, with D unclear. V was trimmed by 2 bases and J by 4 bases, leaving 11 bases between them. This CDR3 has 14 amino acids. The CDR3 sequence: CASSLMWGGTEAFF. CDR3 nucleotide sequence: TGTGCCAGCAGTTTAATGTGGGGTGGCACTGAAGCTTTCTTT.

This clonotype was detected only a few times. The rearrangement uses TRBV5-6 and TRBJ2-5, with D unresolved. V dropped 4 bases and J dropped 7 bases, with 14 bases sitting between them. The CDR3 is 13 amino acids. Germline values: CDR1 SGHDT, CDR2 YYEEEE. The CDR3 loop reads CASSQTEMGTQYF. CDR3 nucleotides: TGTGCCAGCAGCCAAACGGAAATGGGGACCCAGTACTTC.

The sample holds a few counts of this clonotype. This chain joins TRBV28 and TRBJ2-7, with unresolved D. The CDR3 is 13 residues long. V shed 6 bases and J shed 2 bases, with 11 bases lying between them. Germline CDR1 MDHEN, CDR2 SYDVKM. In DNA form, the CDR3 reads TGTGCCAGCAGGAGCGAATACCCCTACGAGCAGTACTTC. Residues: CASRSEYPYEQYF. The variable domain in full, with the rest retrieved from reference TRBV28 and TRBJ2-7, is DVKVTQSSRYLVKRTGEKVFLECVQDMDHENMFWYRQDPGLGLRLIYFSYDVKMKEKGDIPEGYSVSREKKERFSLILESASTNQTSMYLCASRSEYPYEQYFGPGTRLTVT.